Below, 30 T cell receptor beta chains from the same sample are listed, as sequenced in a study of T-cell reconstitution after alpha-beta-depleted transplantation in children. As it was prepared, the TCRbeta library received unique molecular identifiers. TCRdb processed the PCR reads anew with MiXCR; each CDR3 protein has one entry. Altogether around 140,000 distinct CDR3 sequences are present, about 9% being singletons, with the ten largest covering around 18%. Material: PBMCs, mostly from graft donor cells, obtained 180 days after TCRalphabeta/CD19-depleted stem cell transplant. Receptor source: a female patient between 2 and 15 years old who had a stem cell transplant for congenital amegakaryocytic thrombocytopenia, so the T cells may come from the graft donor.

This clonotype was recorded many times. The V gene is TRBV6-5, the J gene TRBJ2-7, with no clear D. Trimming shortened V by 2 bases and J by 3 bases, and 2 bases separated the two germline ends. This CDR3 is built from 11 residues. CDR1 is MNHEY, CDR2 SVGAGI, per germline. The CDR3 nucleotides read TGTGCCAGCAGTTACCACTACGAGCAGTACTTC. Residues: CASSYHYEQYF.

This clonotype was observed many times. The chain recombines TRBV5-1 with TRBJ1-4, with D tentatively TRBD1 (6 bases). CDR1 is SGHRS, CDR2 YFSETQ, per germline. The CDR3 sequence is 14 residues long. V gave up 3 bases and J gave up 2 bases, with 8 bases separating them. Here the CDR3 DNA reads TGCGCCAGCAGCTCAAGGGGGACTAATGAAAAACTGTTTTTT. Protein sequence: CASSSRGTNEKLFF.

DNA of the CDR3: TGTGCCAGCAGTAGGTTTAGCACAGATACGCAGTATTTT. Translating it yields CASSRFSTDTQYF. The chain is built from TRBV12-3 or TRBV12-4 and TRBJ2-3; D unresolved. V shed 5 bases and J shed 0 bases, with 6 bases lying between them. The CDR3 sequence is 13 residues long.

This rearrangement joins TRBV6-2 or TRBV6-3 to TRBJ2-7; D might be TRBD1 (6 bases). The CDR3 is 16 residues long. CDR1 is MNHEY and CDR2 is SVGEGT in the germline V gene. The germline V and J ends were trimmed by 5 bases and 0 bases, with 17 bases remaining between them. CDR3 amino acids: CASSPGGQSGSYEQYF. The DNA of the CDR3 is TGTGCCAGCAGTCCCGGAGGACAGTCAGGCTCCTACGAGCAGTACTTC.

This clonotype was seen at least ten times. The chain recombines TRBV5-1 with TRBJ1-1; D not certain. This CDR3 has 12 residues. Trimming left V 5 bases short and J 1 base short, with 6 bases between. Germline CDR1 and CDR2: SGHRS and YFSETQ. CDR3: CASRPGNTEAFF. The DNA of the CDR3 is TGCGCCAGCAGGCCGGGGAACACTGAAGCTTTCTTT.

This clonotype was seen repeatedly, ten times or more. The CDR3: CASRNTGSYGYTF. The DNA for the CDR3 is TGTGCCAGCAGAAATACAGGGAGTTATGGCTACACCTTC. The chain recombines TRBV12-3 or TRBV12-4 with TRBJ1-2; TRBD1 might be the D (6 bases). CDR3 size: 13 residues. Trimming removed 6 bases from V and 5 bases from J, with 13 bases in between.

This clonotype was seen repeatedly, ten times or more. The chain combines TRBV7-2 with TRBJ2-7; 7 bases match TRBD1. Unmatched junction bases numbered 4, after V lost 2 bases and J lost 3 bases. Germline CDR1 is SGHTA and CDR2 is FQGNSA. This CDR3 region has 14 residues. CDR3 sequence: CASSLQQGVYEQYF. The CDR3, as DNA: TGTGCCAGCAGCTTACAGCAGGGGGTCTACGAGCAGTACTTC. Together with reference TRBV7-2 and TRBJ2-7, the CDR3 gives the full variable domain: GAGVSQSPSNKVTEKGKDVELRCDPISGHTALYWYRQSLGQGLEFLIYFQGNSAPDKSGLPSDRFSAERTGGSVSTLTIQRTQQEDSAVYLCASSLQQGVYEQYFGPGTRLTVT.

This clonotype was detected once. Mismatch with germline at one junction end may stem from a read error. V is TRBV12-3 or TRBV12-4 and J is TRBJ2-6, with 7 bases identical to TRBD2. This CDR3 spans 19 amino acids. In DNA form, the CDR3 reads TGTGCCATCAGTTTAAGGGCGACCAGCGGGGTAAAGGGTGGCAACGTCCTGACTTTC. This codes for CAISLRATSGVKGGNVLTF.

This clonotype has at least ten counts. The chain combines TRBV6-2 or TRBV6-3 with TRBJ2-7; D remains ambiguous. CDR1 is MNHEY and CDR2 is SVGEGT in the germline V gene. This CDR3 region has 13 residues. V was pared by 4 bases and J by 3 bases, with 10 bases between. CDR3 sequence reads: CASSSGPYYEQYF. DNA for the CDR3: TGTGCCAGCAGTTCGGGCCCCTACTACGAGCAGTACTTC.

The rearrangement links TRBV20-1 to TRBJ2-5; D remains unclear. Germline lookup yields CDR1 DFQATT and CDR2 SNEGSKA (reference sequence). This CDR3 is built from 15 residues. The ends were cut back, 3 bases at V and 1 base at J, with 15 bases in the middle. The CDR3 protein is CSARGLSRPQETQYF. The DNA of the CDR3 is TGCAGTGCTAGGGGCTTGTCTAGGCCCCAAGAGACCCAGTACTTC.

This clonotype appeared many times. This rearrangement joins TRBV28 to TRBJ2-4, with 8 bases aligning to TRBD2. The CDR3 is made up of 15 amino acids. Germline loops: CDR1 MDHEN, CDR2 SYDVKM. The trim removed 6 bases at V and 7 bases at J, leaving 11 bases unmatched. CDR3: CASSTLGLANNIQYF. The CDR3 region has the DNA TGTGCCAGCAGCACGCTCGGACTAGCTAATAACATTCAGTACTTC.

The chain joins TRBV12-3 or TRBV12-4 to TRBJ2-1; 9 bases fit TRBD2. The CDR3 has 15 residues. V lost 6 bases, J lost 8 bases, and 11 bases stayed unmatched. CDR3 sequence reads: CASRDSGRGGHEQFF. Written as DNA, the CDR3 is TGTGCCAGCAGAGATAGCGGGAGAGGGGGGCATGAGCAGTTCTTC.

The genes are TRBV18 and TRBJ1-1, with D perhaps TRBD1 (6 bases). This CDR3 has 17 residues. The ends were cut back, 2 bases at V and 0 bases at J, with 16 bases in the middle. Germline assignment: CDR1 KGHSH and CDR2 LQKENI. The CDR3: CASSPDPGDPLNTEAFF. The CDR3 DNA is TGTGCCAGCTCACCAGACCCAGGGGACCCCCTGAACACTGAAGCTTTCTTT.

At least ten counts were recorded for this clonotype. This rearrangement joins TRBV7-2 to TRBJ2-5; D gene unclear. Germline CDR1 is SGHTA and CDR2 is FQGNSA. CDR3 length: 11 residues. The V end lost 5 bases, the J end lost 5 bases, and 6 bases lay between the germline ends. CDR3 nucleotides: TGTGCCAGCAGCATGGGGGAGACCCAGTACTTC. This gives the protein CASSMGETQYF. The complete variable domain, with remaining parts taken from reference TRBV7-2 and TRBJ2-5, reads GAGVSQSPSNKVTEKGKDVELRCDPISGHTALYWYRQSLGQGLEFLIYFQGNSAPDKSGLPSDRFSAERTGGSVSTLTIQRTQQEDSAVYLCASSMGETQYFGPGTRLLVL.

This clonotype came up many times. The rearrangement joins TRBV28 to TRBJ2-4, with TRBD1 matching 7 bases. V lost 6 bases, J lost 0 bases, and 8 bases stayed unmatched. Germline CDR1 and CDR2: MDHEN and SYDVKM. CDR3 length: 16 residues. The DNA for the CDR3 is TGTGCCAGCAGGGCGTACAGGGGATTAGCCAAAAACATTCAGTACTTC. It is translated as CASRAYRGLAKNIQYF.

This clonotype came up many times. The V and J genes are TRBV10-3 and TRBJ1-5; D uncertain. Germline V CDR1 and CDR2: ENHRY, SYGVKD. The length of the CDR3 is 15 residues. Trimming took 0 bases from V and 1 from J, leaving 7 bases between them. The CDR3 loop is CAISESRGSNQPQHF. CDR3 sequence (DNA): TGTGCCATCAGTGAGTCGAGAGGCAGCAATCAGCCCCAGCATTTT.

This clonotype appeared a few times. The CDR3 spells CSEGGGSSYNEQFF. In DNA form, the CDR3 reads TGCAGTGAAGGGGGGGGGAGCTCCTACAATGAGCAGTTCTTC. The V call is TRBV20-1, the J call TRBJ2-1; D may be TRBD2 (7 bases). CDR1 is DFQATT and CDR2 is SNEGSKA in the germline V gene (reference sequence). The V end was cut by 7 bases, the J end by 0 bases, with 13 bases between. CDR3 length equals 14 residues.

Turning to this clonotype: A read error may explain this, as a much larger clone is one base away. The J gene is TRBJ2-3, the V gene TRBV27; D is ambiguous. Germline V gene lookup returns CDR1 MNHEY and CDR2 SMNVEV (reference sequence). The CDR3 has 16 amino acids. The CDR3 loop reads CDSKPTGKWSTDTQYF. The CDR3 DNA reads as TGTGACAGCAAGCCGACTGGGAAATGGTCCACCGATACGCAGTATTTT.

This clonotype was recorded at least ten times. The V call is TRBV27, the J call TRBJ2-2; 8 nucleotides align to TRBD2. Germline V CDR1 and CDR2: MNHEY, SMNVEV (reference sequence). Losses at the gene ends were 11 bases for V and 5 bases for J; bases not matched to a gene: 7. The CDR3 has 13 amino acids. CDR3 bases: TGTGCCTCCAGGACTAGCAAGACCGGGGAGCTGTTTTTT. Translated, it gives CASRTSKTGELFF.

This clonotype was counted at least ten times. The CDR3 region is CASSLSLADYEQYF. CDR3 DNA sequence: TGCGCCAGCAGCTTGTCATTAGCGGACTACGAGCAGTACTTC. The chain recombines TRBV5-1 with TRBJ2-7, with TRBD2 as a possible D gene (6 bases). This CDR3 has 14 residues. Trimming removed 1 base at V and 3 bases at J, with 11 bases between. CDR1 SGHRS and CDR2 YFSETQ come from the germline V gene.

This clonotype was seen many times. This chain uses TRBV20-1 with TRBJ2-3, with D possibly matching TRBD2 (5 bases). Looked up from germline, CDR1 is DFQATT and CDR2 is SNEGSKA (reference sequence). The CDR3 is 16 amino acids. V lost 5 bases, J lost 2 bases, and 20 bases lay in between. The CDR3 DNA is TGCAGTGCTTGCCCCCCGGGAACCCCCTACACAGATACGCAGTATTTT. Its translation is CSACPPGTPYTDTQYF.

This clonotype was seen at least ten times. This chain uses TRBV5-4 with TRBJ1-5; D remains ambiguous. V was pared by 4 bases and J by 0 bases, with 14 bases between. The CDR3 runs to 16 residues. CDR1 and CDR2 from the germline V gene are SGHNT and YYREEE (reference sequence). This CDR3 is CASSLSVASSNQPQHF. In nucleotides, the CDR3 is TGTGCCAGCAGCCTGTCGGTCGCCAGTAGCAATCAGCCCCAGCATTTT. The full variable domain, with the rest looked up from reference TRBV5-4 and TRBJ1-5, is ETGVTQSPTHLIKTRGQQVTLRCSSQSGHNTVSWYQQALGQGPQFIFQYYREEENGRGNFPPRFSGLQFPNYSSELNVNALELDDSALYLCASSLSVASSNQPQHFGDGTRLSIL.

The CDR3 protein is CAWSVQTPNYGYTF. For the CDR3, the DNA is TGTGCCTGGAGTGTACAGACACCTAACTATGGCTACACCTTC. This chain links TRBV30 with TRBJ1-2; D is unresolved. This CDR3 region has 14 residues. Germline V gene data show CDR1 as GTSNPN and CDR2 as SVGIG (reference sequence). The V end lost 0 bases, the J end lost 0 bases, and 8 bases lay between the germline ends. Based on the CDR3 plus reference TRBV30 and TRBJ1-2, the full variable domain is SQTIHQWPATLVQPVGSPLSLECTVEGTSNPNLYWYRQAAGRGLQLLFYSVGIGQISSEVPQNLSASRPQDRQFILSSKKLLLSDSGFYLCAWSVQTPNYGYTFGSGTRLTVV.

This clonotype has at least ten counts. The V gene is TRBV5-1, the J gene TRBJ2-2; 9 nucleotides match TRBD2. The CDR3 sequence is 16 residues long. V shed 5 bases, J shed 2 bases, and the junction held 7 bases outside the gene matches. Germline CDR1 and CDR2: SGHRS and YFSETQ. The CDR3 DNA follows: TGCGCCAGCAGGGGCGGTAGCGGGAGCAACACCGGGGAGCTGTTTTTT. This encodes CASRGGSGSNTGELFF.

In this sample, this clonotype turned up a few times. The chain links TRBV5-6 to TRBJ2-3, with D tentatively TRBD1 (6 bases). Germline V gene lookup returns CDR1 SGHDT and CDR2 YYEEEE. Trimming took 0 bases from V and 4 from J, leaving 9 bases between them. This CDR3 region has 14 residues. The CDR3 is CASSLGGLSDTQYF. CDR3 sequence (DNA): TGTGCCAGCAGCTTGGGGGGGCTTTCAGATACGCAGTATTTT. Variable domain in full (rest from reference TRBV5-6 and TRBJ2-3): DAGVTQSPTHLIKTRGQQVTLRCSPKSGHDTVSWYQQALGQGPQFIFQYYEEEERQRGNFPDRFSGHQFPNYSSELNVNALLLGDSALYLCASSLGGLSDTQYFGPGTRLTVL.

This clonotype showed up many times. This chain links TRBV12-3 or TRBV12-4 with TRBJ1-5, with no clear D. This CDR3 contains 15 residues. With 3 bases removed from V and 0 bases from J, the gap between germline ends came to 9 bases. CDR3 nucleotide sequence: TGTGCCAGCAGTTTGAGTGGGTATAGCAATCAGCCCCAGCATTTT. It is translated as CASSLSGYSNQPQHF.

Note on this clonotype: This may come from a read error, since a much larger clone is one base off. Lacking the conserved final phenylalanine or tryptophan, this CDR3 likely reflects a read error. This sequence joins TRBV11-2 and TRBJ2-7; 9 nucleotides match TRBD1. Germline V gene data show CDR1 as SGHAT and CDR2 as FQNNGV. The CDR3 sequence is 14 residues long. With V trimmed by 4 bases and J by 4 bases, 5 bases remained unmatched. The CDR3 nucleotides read TGTGCCAGCAGCTACTACAGGGGGCCTTACGAGCAGTACTCC. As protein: CASSYYRGPYEQYS.

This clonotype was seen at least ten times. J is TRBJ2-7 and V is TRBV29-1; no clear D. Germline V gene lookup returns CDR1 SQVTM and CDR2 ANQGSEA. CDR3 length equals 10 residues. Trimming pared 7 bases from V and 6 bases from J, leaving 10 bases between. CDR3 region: CSATLVEQYF. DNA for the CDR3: TGCAGCGCGACCTTAGTCGAGCAGTACTTC.

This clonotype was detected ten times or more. The CDR3 here is CASSPLAVGDTQYF. Written as DNA, the CDR3 is TGTGCCAGCAGTCCACTAGCGGTAGGGGATACGCAGTATTTT. The chain joins TRBV11-2 to TRBJ2-3; 8 positions agree with TRBD2. This CDR3 has 14 amino acids. With V trimmed by 6 bases and J by 6 bases, 8 bases remained unmatched. In germline, CDR1 is SGHAT, CDR2 FQNNGV.

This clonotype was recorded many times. As DNA, the CDR3 is TGCAGTGCCGGACTAGCGGGAGGACAAGAGACCCAGTACTTC. As protein: CSAGLAGGQETQYF. The rearrangement joins TRBV20-1 to TRBJ2-5; 14 bases are a match to TRBD2. Germline trimming cut 6 bases from V and 2 bases from J; bases unmatched to any gene: 2. The germline V gene has CDR1 DFQATT and CDR2 SNEGSKA (reference sequence). The CDR3 extends over 14 amino acids.